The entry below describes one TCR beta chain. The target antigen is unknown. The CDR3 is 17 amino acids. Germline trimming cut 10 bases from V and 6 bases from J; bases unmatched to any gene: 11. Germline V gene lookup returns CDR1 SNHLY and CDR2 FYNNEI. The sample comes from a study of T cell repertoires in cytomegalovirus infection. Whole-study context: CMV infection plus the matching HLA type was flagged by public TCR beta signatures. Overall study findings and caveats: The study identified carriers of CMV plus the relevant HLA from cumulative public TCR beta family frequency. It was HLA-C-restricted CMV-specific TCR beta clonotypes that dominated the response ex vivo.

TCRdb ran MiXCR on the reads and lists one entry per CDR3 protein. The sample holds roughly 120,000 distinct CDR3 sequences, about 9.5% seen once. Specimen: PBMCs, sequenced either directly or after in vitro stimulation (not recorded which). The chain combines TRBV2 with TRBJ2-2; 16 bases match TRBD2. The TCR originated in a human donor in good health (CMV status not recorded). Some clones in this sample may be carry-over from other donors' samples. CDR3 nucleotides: TGTGCCATCCGGCAAGGGACTAGCGGGAGGGCCGCCGGGGAGCTGTTTTTT. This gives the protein CAIRQGTSGRAAGELFF.